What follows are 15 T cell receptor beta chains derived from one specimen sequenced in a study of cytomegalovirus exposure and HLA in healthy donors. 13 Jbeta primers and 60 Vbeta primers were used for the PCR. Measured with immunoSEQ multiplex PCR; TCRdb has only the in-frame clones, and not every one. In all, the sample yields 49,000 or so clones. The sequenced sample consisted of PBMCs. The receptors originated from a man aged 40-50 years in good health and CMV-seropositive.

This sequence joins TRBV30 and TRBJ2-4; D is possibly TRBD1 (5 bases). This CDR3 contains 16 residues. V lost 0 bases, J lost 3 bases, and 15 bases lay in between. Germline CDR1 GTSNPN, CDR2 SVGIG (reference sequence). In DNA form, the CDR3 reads TGTGCCTGGAGTGTTTCCCTTGACAGCATCAAAAACATTCAGTACTTC. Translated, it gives CAWSVSLDSIKNIQYF.

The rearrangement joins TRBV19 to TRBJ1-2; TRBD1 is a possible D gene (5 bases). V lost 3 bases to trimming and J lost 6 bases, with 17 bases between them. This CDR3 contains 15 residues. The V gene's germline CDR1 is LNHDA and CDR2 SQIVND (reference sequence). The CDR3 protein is CASSIPGQGNDGYTF. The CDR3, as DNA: TGTGCCAGTAGTATTCCTGGGCAGGGTAATGATGGCTACACCTTC.

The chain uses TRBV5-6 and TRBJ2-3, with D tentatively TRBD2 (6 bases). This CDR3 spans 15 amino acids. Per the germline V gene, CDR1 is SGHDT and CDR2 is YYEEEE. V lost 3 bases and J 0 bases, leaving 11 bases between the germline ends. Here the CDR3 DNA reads TGTGCCAGCAGCTCCCGACTAGGTAGCACAGATACGCAGTATTTT. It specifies CASSSRLGSTDTQYF.

The CDR3 coding sequence is TGTGCCAGCAGCTTGGATCTACTAGCAAGCGCAGATACGCAGTATTTT. It yields the protein CASSLDLLASADTQYF. The chain carries TRBV5-6 and TRBJ2-3; D perhaps matches TRBD2 (6 bases). The V and J ends lost 0 bases and 4 bases respectively, with 15 bases between them. The CDR3 is 16 amino acids. Germline values: CDR1 SGHDT, CDR2 YYEEEE.

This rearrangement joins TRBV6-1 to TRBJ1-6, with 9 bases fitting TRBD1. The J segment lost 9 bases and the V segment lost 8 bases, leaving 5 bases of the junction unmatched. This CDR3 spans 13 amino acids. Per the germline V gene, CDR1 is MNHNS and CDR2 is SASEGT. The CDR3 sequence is CASFRDRASPLHF. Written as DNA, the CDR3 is TGTGCCAGCTTTAGGGACAGGGCTTCACCCCTCCACTTT.

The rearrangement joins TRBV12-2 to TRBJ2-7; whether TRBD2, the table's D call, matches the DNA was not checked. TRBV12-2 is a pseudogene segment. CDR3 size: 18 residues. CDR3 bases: TGTGCAAGTCGCTTGGGACTAGCGGGAGGGCCAGGGCCCTACGAGCAGTACTTC. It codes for CASRLGLAGGPGPYEQYF.

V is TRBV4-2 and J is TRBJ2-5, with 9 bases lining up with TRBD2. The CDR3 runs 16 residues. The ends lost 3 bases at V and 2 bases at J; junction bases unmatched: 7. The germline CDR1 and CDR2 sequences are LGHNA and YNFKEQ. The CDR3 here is CASSQGGGDSQETQYF. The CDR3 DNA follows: TGTGCCAGCAGCCAGGGCGGGGGGGACTCGCAAGAGACCCAGTACTTC.

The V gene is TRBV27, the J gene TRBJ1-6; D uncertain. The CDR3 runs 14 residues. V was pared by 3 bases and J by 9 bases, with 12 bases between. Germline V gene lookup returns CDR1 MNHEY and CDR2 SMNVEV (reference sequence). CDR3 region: CASSFKGERSPLHF. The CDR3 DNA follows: TGTGCCAGCAGTTTTAAGGGAGAGCGTTCACCCCTCCACTTT.

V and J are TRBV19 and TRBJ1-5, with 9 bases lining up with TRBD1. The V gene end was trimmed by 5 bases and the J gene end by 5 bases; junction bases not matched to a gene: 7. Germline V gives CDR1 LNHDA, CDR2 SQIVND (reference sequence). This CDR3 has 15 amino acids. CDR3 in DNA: TGTGCCAGTAGTTTCCTCCGGGACAGGGATCAGCCCCAGCATTTT. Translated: CASSFLRDRDQPQHF.

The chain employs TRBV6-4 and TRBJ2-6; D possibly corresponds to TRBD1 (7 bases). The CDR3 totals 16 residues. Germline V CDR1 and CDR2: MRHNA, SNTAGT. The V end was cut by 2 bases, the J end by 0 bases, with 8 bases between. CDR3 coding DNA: TGTGCCAGCAGTGACCAGGGGGGCTCTGGGGCCAACGTCCTGACTTTC. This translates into CASSDQGGSGANVLTF.

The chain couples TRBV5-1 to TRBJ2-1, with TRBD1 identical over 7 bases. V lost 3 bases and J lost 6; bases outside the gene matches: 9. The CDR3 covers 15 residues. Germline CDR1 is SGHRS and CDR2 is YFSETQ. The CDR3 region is CASSSRTGGFNEQFF. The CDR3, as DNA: TGCGCCAGCAGCTCGAGGACAGGAGGTTTCAATGAGCAGTTCTTC.

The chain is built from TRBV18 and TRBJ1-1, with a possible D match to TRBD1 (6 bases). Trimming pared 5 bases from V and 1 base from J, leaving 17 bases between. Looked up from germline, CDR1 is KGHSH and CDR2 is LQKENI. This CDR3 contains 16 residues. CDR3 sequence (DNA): TGTGCCAGCTCAGCTTGGCAGGGGAGAGCGAACACTGAAGCTTTCTTT. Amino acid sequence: CASSAWQGRANTEAFF.

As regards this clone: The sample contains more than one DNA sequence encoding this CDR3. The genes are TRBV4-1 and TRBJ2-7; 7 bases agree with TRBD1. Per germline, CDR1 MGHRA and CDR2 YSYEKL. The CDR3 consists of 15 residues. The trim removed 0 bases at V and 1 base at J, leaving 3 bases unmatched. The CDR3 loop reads CASSQEGDSSYEQYF. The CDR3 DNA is TGCGCCAGCAGCCAAGAGGGGGACAGTTCCTACGAGCAGTACTTC.

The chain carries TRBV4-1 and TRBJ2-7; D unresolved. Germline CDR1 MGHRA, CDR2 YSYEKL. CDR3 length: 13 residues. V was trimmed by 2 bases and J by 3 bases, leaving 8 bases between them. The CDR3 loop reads CASSQFDNYEQYF. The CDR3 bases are TGCGCCAGCAGCCAATTCGACAACTACGAGCAGTACTTC.

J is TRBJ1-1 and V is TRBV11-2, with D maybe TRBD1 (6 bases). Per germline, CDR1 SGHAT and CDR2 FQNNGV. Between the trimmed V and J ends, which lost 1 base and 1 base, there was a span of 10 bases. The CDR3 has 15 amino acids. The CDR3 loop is CASSLAGGQNTEAFF. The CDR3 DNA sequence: TGTGCCAGCAGCTTAGCGGGGGGGCAGAACACTGAAGCTTTCTTT.